The 29 T cell receptor beta chains reported below all come from one sample, sequenced in a study of cytomegalovirus exposure and HLA in healthy donors. 13 Jbeta primers and 60 Vbeta primers were used for the PCR. Assay: immunoSEQ multiplex PCR; the TCRdb copy retains only in-frame clones and omits some. The sample has roughly 140,000 clones; 80% to 90% are singletons. Sequenced sample: PBMCs. The receptors were sampled from a woman aged 18-30 years in good health and CMV-seronegative.

V usage is TRBV11-2 and J usage is TRBJ2-7, with 7 bases matching TRBD1. From germline, CDR1 is SGHAT and CDR2 FQNNGV. Trimming cost V 5 bases and J 1 base; bases outside gene matches: 5. The CDR3 length is 14 residues. The CDR3 nucleotides read TGTGCCAGCAGCGCCGACAGGGTTTCCTACGAGCAGTACTTC. Protein sequence: CASSADRVSYEQYF.

The genes are TRBV9 and TRBJ2-3, with D possibly matching TRBD2 (5 bases). CDR3 length: 15 residues. Germline V gene sequence: CDR1 SGDLS, CDR2 YYNGEE. Trimming took off 0 bases at V and 2 bases at J, with 10 bases between the two ends. CDR3 protein: CASSVEGGLTDTQYF. CDR3 coding DNA: TGTGCCAGCAGCGTAGAAGGCGGGCTCACAGATACGCAGTATTTT.

The chain couples TRBV30 to TRBJ2-3, with D maybe TRBD2 (6 bases). In germline, CDR1 is GTSNPN, CDR2 SVGIG (reference sequence). The CDR3 covers 15 residues. V was pared by 2 bases and J by 3 bases, with 15 bases between. The CDR3 sequence is CAWSQVGGITDTQYF. As DNA, the CDR3 is TGTGCCTGGAGTCAGGTTGGGGGGATAACAGATACGCAGTATTTT.

The chain is built from TRBV7-2 and TRBJ2-3, with a possible D match to TRBD1 (6 bases). This CDR3 is built from 14 residues. Germline values: CDR1 SGHTA, CDR2 FQGNSA. V lost 5 bases to trimming and J lost 5 bases, with 14 bases between them. CDR3 in DNA: TGTGCCAGCAGCCCCGGCAGGGGAATAGATACGCAGTATTTT. Its translation: CASSPGRGIDTQYF.

This clone was seen a handful of times. This chain uses TRBV2 with TRBJ2-7; 7 positions agree with TRBD1. V shed 5 bases and J 0 bases; nucleotides not matched to a gene: 4. CDR1 SNHLY and CDR2 FYNNEI come from the germline V gene. CDR3 length: 14 residues. The CDR3 DNA is TGTGCCAGCAGTTACCGGGACAGCTCCTACGAGCAGTACTTC. It is translated as CASSYRDSSYEQYF.

The V call is TRBV6-5, the J call TRBJ2-7; the D gene is possibly TRBD2 (6 bases). Trimming stripped 0 bases from V and 3 bases from J, with 15 bases between. There are 16 residues in the CDR3. CDR1 and CDR2 from the germline V gene are MNHEY and SVGAGI. This chain's CDR3 is CASSYSYGEEGYEQYF. The CDR3 coding sequence is TGTGCCAGCAGTTACTCCTACGGGGAGGAGGGCTACGAGCAGTACTTC.

The genes are TRBV30 and TRBJ1-1, with D possibly TRBD1 on 5 matching bases. V lost 2 bases and J lost 1, with 11 bases in between. The germline gives CDR1 GTSNPN, CDR2 SVGIG (reference sequence). There are 14 residues in the CDR3. The chain's CDR3 is CAWSFGRANTEAFF. The DNA for the CDR3 is TGTGCCTGGAGTTTCGGCAGGGCGAACACTGAAGCTTTCTTT.

The rearrangement joins TRBV28 to TRBJ2-5; 8 positions agree with TRBD1. With V trimmed by 3 bases and J by 5 bases, 5 bases remained unmatched. The CDR3 contains 14 residues. Germline CDR1 reads MDHEN; CDR2 reads SYDVKM. The CDR3 region is CASSLAGGAETQYF. The CDR3 DNA is TGTGCCAGCAGTTTGGCAGGGGGCGCGGAGACCCAGTACTTC. Full variable domain (outside the CDR3, taken from reference TRBV28 and TRBJ2-5): DVKVTQSSRYLVKRTGEKVFLECVQDMDHENMFWYRQDPGLGLRLIYFSYDVKMKEKGDIPEGYSVSREKKERFSLILESASTNQTSMYLCASSLAGGAETQYFGPGTRLLVL.

The V call is TRBV7-9, the J call TRBJ2-1; TRBD2 matches at 8 bases. CDR1 is SEHNR, CDR2 FQNEAQ, per germline (reference sequence). The V gene end was trimmed by 3 bases and the J gene end by 4 bases; junction bases not matched to a gene: 5. This CDR3 is 15 amino acids long. DNA for the CDR3: TGTGCCAGCAGCTTTACTAGCGGAGAATACAATGAGCAGTTCTTC. This translates into CASSFTSGEYNEQFF.

Of note for this clone: Other DNA sequences of this sample code for an identical CDR3. This chain joins TRBV27 and TRBJ2-2; no clear D. The CDR3 runs to 13 residues. The V end lost 5 bases, the J end lost 2 bases, and 6 bases lay between the germline ends. Germline loops: CDR1 MNHEY, CDR2 SMNVEV (reference sequence). Here the CDR3 reads CASSLLNTGELFF. The CDR3 coding sequence is TGTGCCAGCAGTCTACTTAACACCGGGGAGCTGTTTTTT.

This clone was observed once. This CDR3 is CASSGTSGYNSPLHF. As DNA, the CDR3 is TGTGCCAGCAGCGGCACATCGGGCTATAATTCACCCCTCCACTTT. The V gene is TRBV9, the J gene TRBJ1-6; D not certain. CDR3 length: 15 residues. Germline CDR1 and CDR2: SGDLS and YYNGEE. V was trimmed by 3 bases and J by 3 bases, leaving 10 bases between them.

CDR3 protein: CSARTSYEQYF. CDR3 in DNA: TGCAGCGCCCGGACTAGCTACGAGCAGTACTTC. The rearrangement uses TRBV29-1 and TRBJ2-7, with 7 bases identical to TRBD2. Germline V gives CDR1 SQVTM, CDR2 ANQGSEA. The CDR3 has 11 amino acids. Trimming cost V 7 bases and J 3 bases; bases outside gene matches: 3.

The chain has TRBV20-1 and TRBJ1-2; D unresolved. CDR3 length: 11 residues. With 3 bases removed from V and 6 bases from J, the gap between germline ends came to 8 bases. Germline CDR1 is DFQATT and CDR2 is SNEGSKA (reference sequence). CDR3 loop: CSARLRHGYTF. In nucleotides, the CDR3 is TGCAGTGCTAGGCTCAGGCATGGCTACACCTTC.

Only a few counts were recorded for this clone. This rearrangement joins TRBV6-6 to TRBJ2-7; 8 bases line up with TRBD2. Trimming at V came to 5 bases and at J to 3 bases, leaving 9 bases not matched to a gene. The CDR3 is 15 amino acids. Germline-derived CDR1 and CDR2 are MNHNY and SVGAGI (reference sequence). This CDR3 reads CASSRRGAGVYEQYF. CDR3 in DNA: TGTGCCAGCAGTCGCCGGGGAGCGGGAGTCTACGAGCAGTACTTC.

This clone was seen just once. The gene calls are TRBV6-6 and TRBJ1-2; a weak D match, TRBD1 (5 bases). The V gene's germline CDR1 is MNHNY and CDR2 SVGAGI (reference sequence). This CDR3 is 15 amino acids long. With 7 bases removed from V and 4 bases from J, the gap between germline ends came to 19 bases. This CDR3 is CASTQPGVVGYGYTF. CDR3 sequence (DNA): TGTGCCAGCACCCAGCCGGGGGTAGTGGGCTATGGCTACACCTTC.

The rearrangement uses TRBV27 and TRBJ2-3; 16 bases match TRBD2. CDR3 length equals 17 residues. Trimming at V came to 1 base and at J to 5 bases, leaving 3 bases not matched to a gene. CDR1 is MNHEY and CDR2 is SMNVEV in the germline V gene (reference sequence). The CDR3 spells CASSLWGLAGGQDTQYF. DNA for the CDR3: TGTGCCAGCAGTTTATGGGGACTAGCGGGGGGGCAAGATACGCAGTATTTT.

The V gene is TRBV30, the J gene TRBJ1-2; D is uncertain. CDR3 length: 12 residues. The germline V and J ends were trimmed by 2 bases and 3 bases, with 7 bases remaining between them. Germline CDR1 GTSNPN, CDR2 SVGIG (reference sequence). CDR3 in DNA: TGTGCCTGGAGTATCGGGTACTATGGCTACACCTTC. Protein sequence: CAWSIGYYGYTF.

The rearrangement links TRBV2 to TRBJ2-1; 8 bases map to TRBD2. Losses at the gene ends were 6 bases for V and 6 bases for J; bases not matched to a gene: 7. The CDR3 contains 14 residues. Germline V gives CDR1 SNHLY, CDR2 FYNNEI. CDR3 sequence: CASSAGTRFNEQFF. The CDR3 region has the DNA TGTGCCAGCAGCGCCGGGACTAGATTCAATGAGCAGTTCTTC.

V usage is TRBV7-2 and J usage is TRBJ2-3; 11 bases align to TRBD2. The germline V gene has CDR1 SGHTA and CDR2 FQGNSA. The trim removed 1 base at V and 2 bases at J, leaving 2 bases unmatched. This CDR3 is built from 16 residues. The CDR3 nucleotides read TGTGCCAGCAGCTTAGTTAGCGGGGGGGCCACAGATACGCAGTATTTT. Protein product: CASSLVSGGATDTQYF.

Here the CDR3 DNA reads TGTGCCAGCAGTGCCCTAGGCGAAGGGGCGACTAATGAAAAACTGTTTTTT. Amino acids: CASSALGEGATNEKLFF. The chain links TRBV2 to TRBJ1-4, with a tentative D call TRBD1 (5 bases). The CDR3 extends over 17 amino acids. CDR1 is SNHLY and CDR2 is FYNNEI in the germline V gene. Trimming removed 4 bases from V and 2 bases from J, with 17 bases in between. Based on the CDR3 plus reference TRBV2 and TRBJ1-4, the full variable domain is EPEVTQTPSHQVTQMGQEVILRCVPISNHLYFYWYRQILGQKVEFLVSFYNNEISEKSEIFDDQFSVERPDGSNFTLKIRSTKLEDSAMYFCASSALGEGATNEKLFFGSGTQLSVL.

This chain links TRBV7-2 with TRBJ2-7; 8 positions match TRBD1. V gave up 6 bases and J gave up 10 bases; unmatched junction bases: 8. The CDR3 sequence is 12 residues long. Germline loops: CDR1 SGHTA, CDR2 FQGNSA. The CDR3: CASRLSTGAQYF. In DNA form, the CDR3 reads TGTGCCAGCAGGCTTTCGACAGGGGCCCAGTACTTC.

This clone was picked up one time. The V gene is TRBV28, the J gene TRBJ1-3; no clear D gene. The CDR3 length is 14 residues. Germline loops: CDR1 MDHEN, CDR2 SYDVKM. V was shortened by 5 bases and J by 4 bases, with 12 bases between the two germline ends. This CDR3 is CASSELVSGNTIYF. The CDR3 nucleotides read TGTGCCAGCAGTGAGTTGGTTTCCGGAAACACCATATATTTT.

V and J are TRBV5-1 and TRBJ2-5, with 10 bases aligning to TRBD2. The DNA end is a closer match to TRBJ2-7, so the J assignment may be wrong. Germline V lookup: CDR1 SGHRS, CDR2 YFSETQ. The CDR3 loop spans 14 amino acids. CDR3 loop: CASSLGLAGDEQYF. In nucleotides, the CDR3 is TGCGCCAGCAGCTTGGGTCTAGCGGGAGACGAGCAGTACTTC.

This clone was seen once. The chain links TRBV6-5 to TRBJ2-5; 13 bases align to TRBD2. The V gene end was trimmed by 2 bases and the J gene end by 11 bases; junction bases not matched to a gene: 11. In germline, CDR1 is MNHEY, CDR2 SVGAGI. The CDR3 consists of 16 residues. CDR3 loop: CASSYTGLAGEREQYF. CDR3 DNA sequence: TGTGCCAGCAGTTACACTGGACTAGCGGGAGAGCGGGAGCAGTACTTC.

This clone occurred once. V gene TRBV5-1 combines with J gene TRBJ2-7, with a weak D call TRBD2 (5 bases). This CDR3 contains 16 residues. Germline loops: CDR1 SGHRS, CDR2 YFSETQ. V lost 3 bases, J lost 2 bases, and 18 bases lay in between. CDR3 nucleotides: TGCGCCAGCAGCTCGGGGTTTGGCGGGCACACCTACGAGCAGTACTTC. This sequence encodes CASSSGFGGHTYEQYF.

Comments on this clone: This CDR3 is also generated by other DNA sequences in the sample. The rearrangement links TRBV6-5 to TRBJ2-7, with TRBD2 identical over 8 bases. V trimming: 2 bases; J trimming: 3 bases; junction bases outside the gene matches: 9. CDR1 and CDR2 from the germline V gene are MNHEY and SVGAGI. The CDR3 loop spans 16 amino acids. The chain's CDR3 is CASSYEREGSLYEQYF. The CDR3 region has the DNA TGTGCCAGCAGTTACGAACGGGAGGGTTCCCTCTACGAGCAGTACTTC.

The J gene is TRBJ1-1, the V gene TRBV2; D unclear. The CDR3 sequence is 12 residues long. V was clipped by 4 bases and J by 5 bases, with 8 bases between them. CDR1 and CDR2 (germline): SNHLY, FYNNEI. CDR3 sequence: CASSVVRTEAFF. DNA for the CDR3: TGTGCCAGCAGTGTGGTGAGAACTGAAGCTTTCTTT.

This clone came up once. This chain connects TRBV13 to TRBJ2-6, with a possible D match to TRBD1 (5 bases). CDR1 PRHDT and CDR2 FYEKMQ come from the germline V gene (reference sequence). V lost 1 base and J lost 2, with 24 bases in between. The CDR3 is 21 residues long. The CDR3 nucleotides are TGTGCCAGCAGCTTAGACCCTTCGAGTGGGGCGACCCCGCCTGGGGCCAACGTCCTGACTTTC. Translation gives CASSLDPSSGATPPGANVLTF.

The rearrangement links TRBV29-1 to TRBJ2-3, with a possible D match to TRBD2 (6 bases). Trimming took 2 bases from V and 4 from J, leaving 16 bases between them. In germline, CDR1 is SQVTM, CDR2 ANQGSEA. The CDR3 has 15 residues. The CDR3 region has the DNA TGCAGCGTTGAAATGGGCCGGGACTTTTCAGATACGCAGTATTTT. Amino acids: CSVEMGRDFSDTQYF.